Shown below are 19 T cell receptor beta chains from a single sample sequenced in a study of identical twins. TCRdb re-derived calls from the 5' RACE reads in MiXCR, one entry per CDR3 protein. The sample holds 650,000 to 750,000 distinct CDR3 sequences, roughly 20% seen once. The sample also formed part of further work on T cells expressing NK-cell markers.

Specimen: PBMCs. These receptors were taken from a woman aged 18-29 years in good health.

The chain links TRBV12-3 or TRBV12-4 to TRBJ2-1; D is undetermined. V dropped 2 bases and J dropped 10 bases, with 9 bases sitting between them. The CDR3 extends over 12 amino acids. The CDR3 region has the DNA TGTGCCAGCAGTTTAATCTACGGGGAGCAGTTCTTC. Its protein is CASSLIYGEQFF.

This chain links TRBV29-1 with TRBJ2-7; 11 positions match TRBD2. Germline loops: CDR1 SQVTM, CDR2 ANQGSEA. CDR3 length: 13 residues. The ends lost 7 bases at V and 4 bases at J; junction bases unmatched: 6. The CDR3 DNA sequence: TGCAGCGCTATTAGCGGGAGGGAGTACGAGCAGTACTTC. Translating gives CSAISGREYEQYF.

This chain uses TRBV9 with TRBJ2-7; TRBD1 might be the D (6 bases). The V gene lost 3 bases and the J gene lost 2 bases, with 15 bases spanning the gap. There are 15 residues in the CDR3. Per germline, CDR1 SGDLS and CDR2 YYNGEE. The chain's CDR3 is CASSAGPTGTYEQYF. CDR3 DNA: TGTGCCAGCAGCGCCGGCCCCACAGGGACCTACGAGCAGTACTTC.

This rearrangement joins TRBV2 to TRBJ2-3; 7 nucleotides line up with TRBD2. This CDR3 is built from 18 residues. The ends lost 5 bases at V and 4 bases at J; junction bases unmatched: 18. The germline CDR1 and CDR2 sequences are SNHLY and FYNNEI. The DNA of the CDR3 is TGTGCCAGCAGTTCACCTACGGGGGGAGGGCCTCGGTCAGATACGCAGTATTTT. It specifies CASSSPTGGGPRSDTQYF.

This chain connects TRBV12-3 or TRBV12-4 to TRBJ1-1, with 7 bases fitting TRBD1. The CDR3 is 19 amino acids. V was clipped by 2 bases and J by 11 bases; unmatched bases: 26. The CDR3 is CASSLRRVILSAGGRKAFF. CDR3 nucleotides: TGTGCCAGCAGTTTACGGAGGGTCATCCTGTCCGCAGGGGGTAGGAAGGCTTTCTTT.

The V and J genes are TRBV20-1 and TRBJ2-5; D gene uncertain. V dropped 3 bases and J dropped 5 bases, with 19 bases sitting between them. CDR3 length: 15 amino acids. CDR1 is DFQATT, CDR2 SNEGSKA, per germline (reference sequence). The chain's CDR3 is CSARVPFSSRETQYF. DNA for the CDR3: TGCAGTGCTAGGGTTCCTTTCTCCTCTCGGGAGACCCAGTACTTC.

This chain joins TRBV7-8 and TRBJ2-3; either TRBD1 or TRBD2 may fit D (5 bases each). The CDR3 has 16 residues. CDR1 is SGHVS, CDR2 FQNEAQ, per germline. V was trimmed by 1 base and J by 7 bases, leaving 18 bases between them. CDR3 in amino acids: CASSLGVGALTNTQYF. The CDR3, as DNA: TGTGCCAGCAGCTTAGGGGTCGGGGCCCTCACGAATACGCAGTATTTT. The full variable domain, completed using reference TRBV7-8 and TRBJ2-3, is GAGVSQSPRYKVAKRGQDVALRCDPISGHVSLFWYQQALGQGPEFLTYFQNEAQLDKSGLPSDRFFAERPEGSVSTLKIQRTQQEDSAVYLCASSLGVGALTNTQYFGPGTRLTVL.

This clonotype was observed a few times. This rearrangement joins TRBV25-1 to TRBJ1-1; the D is unclear. The CDR3 has 11 amino acids. V gave up 7 bases and J gave up 0 bases, with 3 bases separating them. Looked up from germline, CDR1 is MGHDK and CDR2 is SYGVNS. DNA of the CDR3: TGTGCCAGCAAGGTGAACACTGAAGCTTTCTTT. Translation gives CASKVNTEAFF.

This clonotype was detected a few times. The chain joins TRBV7-9 to TRBJ1-1, with a weak D call TRBD1 (6 bases). The CDR3 extends over 17 amino acids. In germline, CDR1 is SEHNR, CDR2 FQNEAQ (reference sequence). Between the trimmed V and J ends, which lost 3 bases and 6 bases, there was a span of 23 bases. CDR3 residues: CASSFDIGSQGRPEAFF. The CDR3 DNA is TGTGCCAGCAGCTTCGATATCGGTTCACAGGGAAGGCCTGAAGCTTTCTTT.

The chain has TRBV12-3 or TRBV12-4 and TRBJ2-2; the match to TRBD1 covers 11 bases. The CDR3 loop spans 15 amino acids. Unmatched junction bases numbered 7, after V lost 6 bases and J lost 7 bases. The CDR3 spells CASSTWTGGFGELFF. In nucleotides, the CDR3 is TGTGCCAGCAGCACTTGGACAGGGGGCTTCGGGGAGCTGTTTTTT.

This chain links TRBV5-1 with TRBJ1-1, with D possibly matching TRBD1 (5 bases). The CDR3 covers 16 residues. Germline assignment: CDR1 SGHRS and CDR2 YFSETQ. Between the trimmed V and J ends, which lost 2 bases and 5 bases, there was a span of 19 bases. Here the CDR3 reads CASSFMAGRGSTEAFF. The CDR3 DNA reads as TGCGCCAGCAGCTTTATGGCAGGGCGAGGGAGTACTGAAGCTTTCTTT.

V is TRBV10-3 and J is TRBJ2-1, with D uncertain. V was shortened by 10 bases and J by 0 bases, with 10 bases between the two germline ends. The germline gives CDR1 ENHRY, CDR2 SYGVKD. The length of the CDR3 is 13 residues. CDR3 DNA sequence: TGTGCCACCTCCAAAGGCTCCTACAATGAGCAGTTCTTC. It translates to CATSKGSYNEQFF.

This clonotype was picked up a small number of times. The genes are TRBV12-3 or TRBV12-4 and TRBJ2-7; 9 bases are shared with TRBD1. The junction had 10 bases not matched to a gene; V was cut back by 8 bases and J by 5 bases. The CDR3 length is 14 residues. CDR3 region: CASGRRGQGHEQYF. The CDR3 DNA follows: TGTGCCAGCGGAAGGCGGGGACAGGGCCACGAGCAGTACTTC.

In this sample, this clonotype turned up many times. The V call is TRBV12-3 or TRBV12-4, the J call TRBJ2-7; D not resolved. Trimming took off 4 bases at V and 2 bases at J, with 6 bases between the two ends. The CDR3 consists of 12 residues. The CDR3 nucleotides are TGTGCCAGCAGTTACGCGGCCTACGAGCAGTACTTC. As protein: CASSYAAYEQYF.

This chain joins TRBV5-1 and TRBJ1-4; 8 nucleotides match TRBD1. The J segment lost 7 bases and the V segment lost 5 bases, leaving 7 bases of the junction unmatched. CDR1 is SGHRS, CDR2 YFSETQ, per germline. This CDR3 is 14 amino acids long. The CDR3 is CASRRGQGGEKLFF. CDR3 DNA sequence: TGCGCCAGCAGACGCGGACAGGGCGGTGAAAAACTGTTTTTT.

V usage is TRBV10-3 and J usage is TRBJ1-1; TRBD1 is a possible D gene (5 bases). V was shortened by 7 bases and J by 4 bases, with 16 bases between the two germline ends. The V gene's germline CDR1 is ENHRY and CDR2 SYGVKD. The CDR3 has 14 residues. The CDR3, as DNA: TGTGCCATCACCCTAGGGCCAGGGAGCACTGAAGCTTTCTTT. It is translated as CAITLGPGSTEAFF.

This rearrangement joins TRBV10-3 to TRBJ2-3; D perhaps matches TRBD1 (5 bases). Germline V gene lookup returns CDR1 ENHRY and CDR2 SYGVKD. V gave up 7 bases and J gave up 4 bases, with 9 bases separating them. This CDR3 has 12 residues. CDR3 in amino acids: CAIKGASDTQYF. The CDR3 DNA reads as TGTGCCATCAAAGGGGCCTCAGATACGCAGTATTTT.

This clonotype was found a few times. The genes are TRBV9 and TRBJ2-7, with D hard to call. V was shortened by 3 bases and J by 7 bases, with 8 bases between the two germline ends. The CDR3 is made up of 11 amino acids. Germline V gives CDR1 SGDLS, CDR2 YYNGEE. This chain's CDR3 is CASSAGMEQYF. CDR3 sequence (DNA): TGTGCCAGCAGCGCGGGTATGGAGCAGTACTTC.

This chain connects TRBV7-2 to TRBJ2-2; no reliable D call. With 1 base removed from V and 7 bases from J, the gap between germline ends came to 4 bases. The germline gives CDR1 SGHTA, CDR2 FQGNSA. This CDR3 has 12 residues. CDR3 sequence: CASSLVLGELFF. CDR3 nucleotides: TGTGCCAGCAGCTTAGTCCTCGGGGAGCTGTTTTTT.